This T cell receptor (beta chain) derives from a study of blood T cell repertoires in COVID-19. About the research overall: The samples span acute and convalescent COVID-19 from the United States, Italy and Spain. Nucleic acid was either cDNA or gDNA, and it came from T cells, B-cell-depleted T cells, or PBMCs.

Seattle researchers signed up patients amid active infection and tracked them longitudinally. CDR1 LNHDA and CDR2 SQIVND come from the germline V gene (reference sequence). The CDR3 length is 15 residues. V was pared by 2 bases and J by 4 bases, with 11 bases between. Assay: immunoSEQ multiplex PCR; the TCRdb copy retains only in-frame clones and omits some. The sample contains 410,000 or so clones, roughly 90% of which appear only once. The gene calls are TRBV19 and TRBJ1-4; a weak D match, TRBD1 (5 bases). This TCR was sampled from a middle-aged woman with COVID-19, enrolled during active disease. Sequencing used peripheral blood. The CDR3 here is CASSISGGRNEKLFF. The DNA of the CDR3 is TGTGCCAGTAGTATATCGGGGGGTCGTAATGAAAAACTGTTTTTT.